These 23 T cell receptor beta chains were all obtained from the same sample, sequenced in a study of T cell responses to AZD1222 COVID-19 vaccine. TCRdb keeps only in-frame clones here, not all; method: immunoSEQ multiplex PCR. The sample includes about 99,000 clones, about 85% of them seen just once. The source material was peripheral blood, sampled on day 0 of AZD1222 vaccination. All receptors derive from an adult in good health.

The chain recombines TRBV7-9 with TRBJ1-2; 7 bases map to TRBD1. The V gene's germline CDR1 is SEHNR and CDR2 FQNEAQ (reference sequence). There are 16 residues in the CDR3. The J segment lost 7 bases and the V segment lost 5 bases, leaving 16 bases of the junction unmatched. CDR3 sequence: CASSRVGTAGPLGYTF. CDR3 DNA: TGTGCCAGCAGCCGAGTTGGGACAGCAGGCCCCCTTGGCTACACCTTC.

The CDR3, as DNA: TGTGCCAGCAATTCTGGCCCTCGAGGGTTCTTC. It specifies CASNSGPRGFF. The chain is built from TRBV2 and TRBJ2-1, with unresolved D. CDR3 length: 11 amino acids. Trimming pared 7 bases from V and 15 bases from J, leaving 16 bases between. Germline CDR1 reads SNHLY; CDR2 reads FYNNEI.

This rearrangement joins TRBV10-2 to TRBJ1-1; 8 nucleotides align to TRBD1. Germline V gene sequence: CDR1 WSHSY, CDR2 SAAADI. The CDR3 runs 13 residues. With V trimmed by 4 bases and J by 5 bases, 3 bases remained unmatched. The CDR3: CASSGGTGTEAFF. The CDR3 DNA reads as TGCGCCAGCAGTGGCGGGACAGGTACTGAAGCTTTCTTT.

This chain joins TRBV2 and TRBJ2-2; possibly TRBD1 for D (6 bases). The CDR3 has 15 residues. Germline V gene sequence: CDR1 SNHLY, CDR2 FYNNEI. The ends were cut back, 3 bases at V and 1 base at J, with 9 bases in the middle. In DNA, the CDR3 is TGTGCCAGCAGTGATCAGGGGCGGAACACCGGGGAGCTGTTTTTT. Translating it yields CASSDQGRNTGELFF. Combining the CDR3 with reference TRBV2 and TRBJ2-2 gives the whole variable domain EPEVTQTPSHQVTQMGQEVILRCVPISNHLYFYWYRQILGQKVEFLVSFYNNEISEKSEIFDDQFSVERPDGSNFTLKIRSTKLEDSAMYFCASSDQGRNTGELFFGEGSRLTVL.

The chain employs TRBV7-2 and TRBJ2-7; D ambiguous. CDR3 size: 13 residues. From germline, CDR1 is SGHTA and CDR2 FQGNSA. With 3 bases removed from V and 1 base from J, the gap between germline ends came to 7 bases. Here the CDR3 reads CASSFGRSYEQYF. Here the CDR3 DNA reads TGTGCCAGCAGCTTCGGACGGTCCTACGAGCAGTACTTC.

V and J are TRBV6-6 and TRBJ2-7; D gene ambiguous. CDR3 length: 11 residues. In germline, CDR1 is MNHNY, CDR2 SVGAGI (reference sequence). V was pared by 5 bases and J by 10 bases, with 12 bases between. CDR3 sequence: CASSTLVEQYF. The CDR3 nucleotides read TGTGCCAGCAGTACACTCGTAGAACAGTACTTC.

The chain links TRBV28 to TRBJ2-5; D may be TRBD2 (7 bases). Trimming stripped 7 bases from V and 9 bases from J, with 21 bases between. CDR1 and CDR2 from the germline V gene are MDHEN and SYDVKM. The CDR3 runs 14 residues. In DNA form, the CDR3 reads TGTGCCAGCACCCCTGGGGGGGCCGTGAAGGCCCAGTACTTC. Translation gives CASTPGGAVKAQYF.

The chain uses TRBV21-1 and TRBJ2-3; the D segment call TRBD2 is taken from the table without a DNA check. TRBV21-1 is noted as a pseudogene. The CDR3 totals 20 residues. The CDR3 region has the DNA TGTGCCAGCAGCAAAGTAGCGTCGGCTAGCGGATGCTTTAACACAGATACGCAGTATTTT. It specifies CASSKVASASGCFNTDTQYF.

CDR3 sequence: CASSSGPSFPPTYEQYF. CDR3 in DNA: TGTGCCAGCAGCTCCGGCCCTTCCTTCCCCCCCACCTACGAGCAGTACTTC. The rearrangement joins TRBV5-4 to TRBJ2-7; unclear D gene. Germline CDR1 and CDR2: SGHNT and YYREEE (reference sequence). The length of the CDR3 is 17 residues. V lost 3 bases and J lost 2, with 21 bases in between.

The chain uses TRBV9 and TRBJ2-3, with D tentatively TRBD2 (5 bases). CDR3 length: 15 residues. The V gene lost 4 bases and the J gene lost 0 bases, with 12 bases spanning the gap. Germline CDR1 SGDLS, CDR2 YYNGEE. The CDR3 DNA is TGTGCCAGCAGCAGGACTCCCGCTAGCACAGATACGCAGTATTTT. This sequence encodes CASSRTPASTDTQYF.

J is TRBJ1-6 and V is TRBV27; D is unresolved. Germline assignment: CDR1 MNHEY and CDR2 SMNVEV (reference sequence). The CDR3 extends over 14 amino acids. V was shortened by 3 bases and J by 7 bases, with 10 bases between the two germline ends. CDR3 nucleotides: TGTGCCAGCAGTTTTCCAGTTAAGAATTCACCCCTCCACTTT. It is translated as CASSFPVKNSPLHF.

The rearrangement uses TRBV7-8 and TRBJ1-6; 9 bases align to TRBD1. V was pared by 1 base and J by 4 bases, with 8 bases of the junction left unmatched. Germline CDR1 reads SGHVS; CDR2 reads FQNEAQ. The CDR3 consists of 18 residues. The CDR3 region has the DNA TGTGCCAGCAGCTTAGGGGACAGGGCAGGGTCATATAATTCACCCCTCCACTTT. Its protein product is CASSLGDRAGSYNSPLHF.

This chain joins TRBV25-1 and TRBJ1-2; D unresolved. CDR3 length equals 10 residues. CDR1 is MGHDK, CDR2 SYGVNS, per germline. The V gene lost 10 bases and the J gene lost 6 bases, with 9 bases spanning the gap. CDR3 nucleotide sequence: TGTGCCACCCTCACGGATGGCTACACCTTC. This encodes CATLTDGYTF.

The gene calls are TRBV7-2 and TRBJ2-5, with D tentatively TRBD2 (5 bases). Between the trimmed V and J ends, which lost 5 bases and 5 bases, there was a span of 6 bases. CDR1 and CDR2 from the germline V gene are SGHTA and FQGNSA. CDR3 length: 11 amino acids. The CDR3 loop is CASSTGETQYF. DNA for the CDR3: TGTGCCAGCAGCACGGGGGAGACCCAGTACTTC.

CDR3 residues: CASSVDFAGELFF. The CDR3 bases are TGTGCCAGCAGCGTGGACTTTGCCGGGGAGCTGTTTTTT. The rearrangement uses TRBV9 and TRBJ2-2; TRBD2 is a possible D gene (5 bases). Trimming cost V 2 bases and J 6 bases, with 8 bases left between them. Per germline, CDR1 SGDLS and CDR2 YYNGEE. The CDR3 length is 13 residues. Full variable domain (remainder filled in from reference TRBV9 and TRBJ2-2): DSGVTQTPKHLITATGQRVTLRCSPRSGDLSVYWYQQSLDQGLQFLIQYYNGEERAKGNILERFSAQQFPDLHSELNLSSLELGDSALYFCASSVDFAGELFFGEGSRLTVL.

The CDR3 nucleotides read TGTGCCAGCAGCTTACGACAGGGCTACGAGCAGTACTTC. As protein: CASSLRQGYEQYF. The J gene is TRBJ2-7, the V gene TRBV7-6; TRBD1 matches 7 bases. Trimming removed 2 bases from V and 3 bases from J; junction bases left unmatched: 1. Per germline, CDR1 SGHVS and CDR2 FNYEAQ. The CDR3 loop spans 13 amino acids.

CDR3 amino acids: CASSLIQANTGELFF. The CDR3 bases are TGTGCCAGCAGTTTAATACAGGCGAACACCGGGGAGCTGTTTTTT. The chain uses TRBV27 and TRBJ2-2; D possibly corresponds to TRBD1 (5 bases). V shed 2 bases and J shed 0 bases, with 7 bases lying between them. Looked up from germline, CDR1 is MNHEY and CDR2 is SMNVEV (reference sequence). CDR3 length: 15 amino acids.

The V and J genes are TRBV11-2 and TRBJ2-7; D possibly matches TRBD1 or TRBD2 (5 bases each). The germline V gene encodes CDR1 SGHAT and CDR2 FQNNGV. Between the trimmed V and J ends, which lost 4 bases and 7 bases, there was a span of 20 bases. This CDR3 has 15 residues. CDR3 region: CASSSLRGRVREQYV. CDR3 bases: TGTGCCAGCAGCTCCCTGAGGGGCAGGGTGAGAGAGCAGTACGTC.

The rearrangement links TRBV11-2 to TRBJ2-1; the D is unclear. V lost 2 bases, J lost 9 bases, and 11 bases lay in between. This CDR3 contains 13 residues. The germline V gene encodes CDR1 SGHAT and CDR2 FQNNGV. CDR3 nucleotides: TGTGCCAGCAGCTTATTTGGGCTAGGTGAGCAGTTCTTC. Residues: CASSLFGLGEQFF.

The rearrangement links TRBV5-6 to TRBJ2-5; D tentatively reads TRBD1 or TRBD2 (5 bases each). The CDR3 extends over 14 amino acids. Germline-derived CDR1 and CDR2 are SGHDT and YYEEEE. V was cut by 2 bases and J by 5 bases, with 13 bases left in between. The CDR3 sequence: CASSLQEDGETQYF. CDR3 DNA: TGTGCCAGCAGCTTACAGGAGGATGGGGAGACCCAGTACTTC.

This chain uses TRBV5-1 with TRBJ2-7; D is perhaps TRBD2 (5 bases). The CDR3 sequence is 14 residues long. V lost 0 bases and J 6 bases, leaving 13 bases between the germline ends. The germline gives CDR1 SGHRS, CDR2 YFSETQ. Here the CDR3 reads CASSLGRGFGEQYF. CDR3 nucleotides: TGCGCCAGCAGCTTGGGTCGAGGGTTCGGCGAGCAGTACTTC.

This chain uses TRBV5-4 with TRBJ1-6, with 7 bases identical to TRBD1. Germline V gene lookup returns CDR1 SGHNT and CDR2 YYREEE (reference sequence). This CDR3 spans 15 amino acids. V gave up 4 bases and J gave up 4 bases; unmatched junction bases: 5. The CDR3 is CASSPQTGYNSPLHF. CDR3 nucleotide sequence: TGTGCCAGCAGCCCCCAGACAGGGTATAATTCACCCCTCCACTTT.

The rearrangement links TRBV6-5 to TRBJ1-5; no definite D call. Germline V CDR1 and CDR2: MNHEY, SVGAGI. The CDR3 sequence is 14 residues long. Trimming removed 2 bases at V and 4 bases at J, with 9 bases between. The CDR3 nucleotides read TGTGCCAGCAGTTACCGCCAGGAGAATCAGCCCCAGCATTTT. It is translated as CASSYRQENQPQHF.